Listed here is a single T cell receptor (beta chain). The antigen is not known. The record originates from a study of cytomegalovirus exposure and HLA in healthy donors. Study-wide findings and caveats: As immune exposure information, only CMV serostatus was available. Of the V segments, some could not be distinguished, including TRBV6-2 and TRBV6-3, and were excluded.

The PCR was carried out with 60 Vbeta primers and 13 Jbeta primers. TCRdb's copy holds only in-frame clones and misses some; the assay was immunoSEQ multiplex PCR. Of approximately 290,000 clones in the sample, about 80% were seen once. This CDR3 has 14 residues. Losses at the gene ends were 3 bases for V and 2 bases for J; bases not matched to a gene: 4. Per germline, CDR1 KGHSH and CDR2 LQKENI. Material for sequencing was PBMCs. The chain joins TRBV18 to TRBJ2-7; 7 bases are a match to TRBD2. The receptor was derived from a girl aged 2-10 years in good health and CMV-seronegative. The CDR3 DNA reads as TGTGCCAGCTCACCGGGACTACAAACCTACGAGCAGTACTTC. It codes for CASSPGLQTYEQYF.